This T cell receptor beta chain was sequenced in a study of response to subunit inactivated influenza vaccine. This clonotype was seen a few times. The CDR3 totals 12 residues. Trimming stripped 6 bases from V and 5 bases from J, with 9 bases between. Germline V gene data show CDR1 as MNHNY and CDR2 as SVGAGI (reference sequence). Each CDR3 protein gets one entry after TCRdb re-called the RT-PCR reads with MiXCR. The repertoire holds a few hundred thousand distinct CDR3 sequences, with approximately 10% as singletons. These sequences were also reported in another study, on T cells expressing NK-cell markers. As that study records: Libraries used 5'RACE template switching adding universal primer site and UMIs. Investigators obtained TCR beta repertoires from sorted CD3+CD56+NKG2C+, CD3+CD56+NKG2C- and CD3+CD56-NKG2C+ T cells. Each of a handful of donors carried dominant NKG2C+ clonotypes accounting for about 1.0-8% of CD8+ T cells. One observes that, in a handful of donors, these clonotypes were also the leading ones within the CD3+CD56-NKG2C+ fraction.

The sequencing here drew on PBMCs from blood, taken on the day of vaccination. The source is a man aged 45-65 years who received an inactivated influenza vaccine. The rearrangement uses TRBV6-6 and TRBJ2-3; D unclear. The CDR3 DNA reads as TGTGCCAGCAGGGACCCGAAAGATACGCAGTATTTT. As protein: CASRDPKDTQYF.